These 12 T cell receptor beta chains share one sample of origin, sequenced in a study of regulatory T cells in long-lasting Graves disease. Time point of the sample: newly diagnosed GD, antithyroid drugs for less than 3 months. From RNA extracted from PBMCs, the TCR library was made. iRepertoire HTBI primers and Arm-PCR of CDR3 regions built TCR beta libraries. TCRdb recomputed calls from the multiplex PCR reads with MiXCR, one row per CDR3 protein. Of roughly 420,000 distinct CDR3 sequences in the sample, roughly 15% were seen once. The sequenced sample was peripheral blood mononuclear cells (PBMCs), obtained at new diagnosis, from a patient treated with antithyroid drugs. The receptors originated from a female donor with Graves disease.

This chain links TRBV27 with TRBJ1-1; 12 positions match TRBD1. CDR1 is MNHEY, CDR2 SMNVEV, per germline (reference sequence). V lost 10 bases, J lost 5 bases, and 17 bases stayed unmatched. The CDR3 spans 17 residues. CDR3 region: CAISGSGTGGLRTEAFF. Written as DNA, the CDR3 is TGTGCCATCAGCGGATCCGGGACAGGGGGCCTCCGGACTGAAGCTTTCTTT.

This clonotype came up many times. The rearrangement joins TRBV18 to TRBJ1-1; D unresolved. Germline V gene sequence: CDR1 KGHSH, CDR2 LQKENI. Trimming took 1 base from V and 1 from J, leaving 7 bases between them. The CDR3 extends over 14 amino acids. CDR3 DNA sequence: TGTGCCAGCTCACCACTCGAACCGAACACTGAAGCTTTCTTT. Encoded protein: CASSPLEPNTEAFF.

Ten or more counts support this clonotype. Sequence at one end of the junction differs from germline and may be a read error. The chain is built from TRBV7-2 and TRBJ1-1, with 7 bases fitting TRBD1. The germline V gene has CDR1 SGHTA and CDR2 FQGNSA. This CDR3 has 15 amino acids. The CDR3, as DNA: TGTGCCAGCAGCTTAGGGACAGGATTGAACTCTGAAGCTTTCTTT. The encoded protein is CASSLGTGLNSEAFF.

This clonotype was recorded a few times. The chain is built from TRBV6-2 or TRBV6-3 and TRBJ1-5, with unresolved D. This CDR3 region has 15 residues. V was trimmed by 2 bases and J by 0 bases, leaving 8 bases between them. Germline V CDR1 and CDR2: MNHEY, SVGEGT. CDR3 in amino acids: CASSYLGYSNQPQHF. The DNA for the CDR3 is TGTGCCAGCAGTTACCTCGGGTATAGCAATCAGCCCCAGCATTTT.

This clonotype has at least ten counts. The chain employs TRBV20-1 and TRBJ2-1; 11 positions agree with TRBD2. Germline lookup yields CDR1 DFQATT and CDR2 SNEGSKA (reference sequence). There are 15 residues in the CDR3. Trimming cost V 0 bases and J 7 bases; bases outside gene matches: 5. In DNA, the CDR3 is TGCAGTGCTAGAGATTGGAGACTAGCGGGAAATGAGCAGTTCTTC. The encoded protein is CSARDWRLAGNEQFF.

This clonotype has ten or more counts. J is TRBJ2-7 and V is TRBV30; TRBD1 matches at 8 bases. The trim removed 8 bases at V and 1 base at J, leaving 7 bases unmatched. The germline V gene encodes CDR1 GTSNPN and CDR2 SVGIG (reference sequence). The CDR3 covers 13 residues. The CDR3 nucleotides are TGTGCCGAGGGGACAGGACAATCCTACGAGCAGTACTTC. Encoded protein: CAEGTGQSYEQYF.

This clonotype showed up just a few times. The CDR3 is CASSLDTRAQDDGYTF. The CDR3 nucleotides read TGCGCCAGCAGCTTGGATACCAGGGCCCAAGACGATGGCTACACCTTC. The gene calls are TRBV5-1 and TRBJ1-2; D may be TRBD1 (5 bases). Trimming removed 0 bases at V and 6 bases at J, with 18 bases between. The CDR3 has 16 amino acids. Germline loops: CDR1 SGHRS, CDR2 YFSETQ.

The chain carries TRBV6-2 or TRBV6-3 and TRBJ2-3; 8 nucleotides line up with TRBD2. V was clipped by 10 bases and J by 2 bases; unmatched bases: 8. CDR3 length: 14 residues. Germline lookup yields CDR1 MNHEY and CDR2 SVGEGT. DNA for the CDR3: TGTGCCACCTCGCGGGGGGCGGACACAGATACGCAGTATTTT. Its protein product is CATSRGADTDTQYF.

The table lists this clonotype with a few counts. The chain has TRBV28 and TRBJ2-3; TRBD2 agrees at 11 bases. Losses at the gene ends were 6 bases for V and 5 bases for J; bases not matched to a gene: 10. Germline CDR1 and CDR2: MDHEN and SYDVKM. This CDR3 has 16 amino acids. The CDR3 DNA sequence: TGTGCCAGCAGCCCGGCACTAGCGGGAGCCGGAGATACGCAGTATTTT. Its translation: CASSPALAGAGDTQYF.

Written as DNA, the CDR3 is TGTGCCAGCAGTGAAGGGAGTTCCCCCGAAACCCAGTACTTC. Its protein is CASSEGSSPETQYF. The chain recombines TRBV6-2 or TRBV6-3 with TRBJ2-5; a weak D match, TRBD2 (5 bases). The CDR3 contains 14 residues. The germline CDR1 and CDR2 sequences are MNHEY and SVGEGT. Trimming removed 5 bases from V and 8 bases from J, with 18 bases in between.

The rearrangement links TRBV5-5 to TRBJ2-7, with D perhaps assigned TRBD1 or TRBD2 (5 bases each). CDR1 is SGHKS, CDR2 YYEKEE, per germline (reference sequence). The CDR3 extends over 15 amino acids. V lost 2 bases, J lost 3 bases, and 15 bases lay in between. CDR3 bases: TGTGCCAGCAGCTTACCCCGGGACGGAGACTACGAGCAGTACTTC. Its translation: CASSLPRDGDYEQYF. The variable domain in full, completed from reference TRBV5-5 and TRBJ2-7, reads DAGVTQSPTHLIKTRGQQVTLRCSPISGHKSVSWYQQVLGQGPQFIFQYYEKEERGRGNFPDRFSARQFPNYSSELNVNALLLGDSALYLCASSLPRDGDYEQYFGPGTRLTVT.

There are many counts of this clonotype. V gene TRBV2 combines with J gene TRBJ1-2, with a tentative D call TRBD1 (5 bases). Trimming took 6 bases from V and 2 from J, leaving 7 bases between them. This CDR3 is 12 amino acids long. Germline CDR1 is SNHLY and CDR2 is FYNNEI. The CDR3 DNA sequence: TGTGCCAGCAGGGACAACAACTATGGCTACACCTTC. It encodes CASRDNNYGYTF. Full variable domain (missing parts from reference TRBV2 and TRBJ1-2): EPEVTQTPSHQVTQMGQEVILRCVPISNHLYFYWYRQILGQKVEFLVSFYNNEISEKSEIFDDQFSVERPDGSNFTLKIRSTKLEDSAMYFCASRDNNYGYTFGSGTRLTVV.